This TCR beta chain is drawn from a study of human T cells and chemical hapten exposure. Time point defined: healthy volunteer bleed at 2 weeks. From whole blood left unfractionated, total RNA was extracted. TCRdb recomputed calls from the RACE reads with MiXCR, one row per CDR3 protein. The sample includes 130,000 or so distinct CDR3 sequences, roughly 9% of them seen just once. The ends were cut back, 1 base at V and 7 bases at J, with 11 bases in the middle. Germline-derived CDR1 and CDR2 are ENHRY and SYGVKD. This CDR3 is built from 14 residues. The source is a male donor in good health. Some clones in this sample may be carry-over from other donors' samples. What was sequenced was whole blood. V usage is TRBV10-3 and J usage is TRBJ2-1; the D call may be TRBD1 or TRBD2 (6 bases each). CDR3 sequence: CAISEWGARNEQFF. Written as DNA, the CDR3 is TGTGCCATCAGTGAGTGGGGGGCTCGAAATGAGCAGTTCTTC.